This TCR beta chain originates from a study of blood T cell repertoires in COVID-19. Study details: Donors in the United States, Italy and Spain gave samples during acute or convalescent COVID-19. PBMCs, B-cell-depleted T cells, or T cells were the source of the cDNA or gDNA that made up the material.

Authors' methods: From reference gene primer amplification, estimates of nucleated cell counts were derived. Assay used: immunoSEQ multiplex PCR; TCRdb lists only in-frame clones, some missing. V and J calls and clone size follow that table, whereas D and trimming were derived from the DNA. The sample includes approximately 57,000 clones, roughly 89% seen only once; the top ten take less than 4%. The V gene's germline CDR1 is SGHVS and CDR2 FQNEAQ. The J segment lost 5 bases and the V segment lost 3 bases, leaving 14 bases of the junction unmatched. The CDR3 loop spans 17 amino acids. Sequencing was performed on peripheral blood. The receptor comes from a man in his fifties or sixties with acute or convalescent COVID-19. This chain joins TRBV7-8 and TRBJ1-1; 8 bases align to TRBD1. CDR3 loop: CASSFSQQGAIWTEAFF. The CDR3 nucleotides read TGTGCCAGCAGCTTTTCGCAGCAGGGGGCGATCTGGACTGAAGCTTTCTTT.